These 10 T cell receptor beta chains share one sample of origin, sequenced in a study of CD8+ T cells in alopecia areata. It was cDNA, reverse transcribed from extracted RNA, that served as the sequencing template. Sequenced by immunoSEQ multiplex PCR; TCRdb stores in-frame clones only, minus some. The data hold 100,000 to 150,000 clones, with 58% observed a single time. Sample: CD4+ T cells sorted from blood, taken at week 0. These receptors originate from a human donor with alopecia areata.

A few counts support this clone. J is TRBJ2-3 and V is TRBV7-9, with 11 bases that match TRBD2. J gave up 3 bases and V 4 bases, and 6 bases lay outside the gene matches. CDR1 is SEHNR and CDR2 is FQNEAQ in the germline V gene (reference sequence). This CDR3 comprises 16 residues. In DNA, the CDR3 is TGTGCCAGCAGCTCACTAGCGGGGGCCGCAACAGATACGCAGTATTTT. Its translation is CASSSLAGAATDTQYF.

The chain recombines TRBV11-1 with TRBJ1-1, with D tentatively TRBD1 (5 bases). V was clipped by 8 bases and J by 6 bases, with 13 bases between them. This CDR3 comprises 12 residues. Germline assignment: CDR1 SGHAT and CDR2 FQDESV (reference sequence). CDR3 nucleotides: TGTGCCAGCCGACCTTGGGGGGCTGAAGCTTTCTTT. Protein sequence: CASRPWGAEAFF.

Points on this clone: A much more abundant neighbour one base away suggests this may be a read error. CDR3 sequence: CASRALAGTGKLFF. CDR3 DNA sequence: TGTGCCAGTAGGGCGTTAGCGGGAACCGGGAAGCTGTTTTTT. The genes are TRBV19 and TRBJ2-2; 8 positions agree with TRBD2. Germline V lookup: CDR1 LNHDA, CDR2 SQIVND (reference sequence). CDR3 size: 14 residues.

The chain combines TRBV7-2 with TRBJ2-7; TRBD1 agrees at 9 bases. The CDR3 consists of 13 residues. CDR1 SGHTA and CDR2 FQGNSA come from the germline V gene. V dropped 3 bases and J dropped 6; count of bases not matched to a gene: 3. CDR3 loop: CASSFTGGAEQYF. The CDR3 region has the DNA TGTGCCAGCAGCTTTACAGGGGGCGCCGAGCAGTACTTC. The variable domain in full, with the rest retrieved from reference TRBV7-2 and TRBJ2-7, is GAGVSQSPSNKVTEKGKDVELRCDPISGHTALYWYRQSLGQGLEFLIYFQGNSAPDKSGLPSDRFSAERTGGSVSTLTIQRTQQEDSAVYLCASSFTGGAEQYFGPGTRLTVT.

This chain connects TRBV28 to TRBJ2-7; 9 nucleotides align to TRBD1. The V gene's germline CDR1 is MDHEN and CDR2 SYDVKM. The CDR3 totals 15 residues. The trim removed 6 bases at V and 5 bases at J, leaving 11 bases unmatched. The CDR3 nucleotides read TGTGCCAGCAGCCTTATCGGGACAGGGAGGGACGAGCAGTACTTC. This codes for CASSLIGTGRDEQYF.

The chain employs TRBV9 and TRBJ2-1, with 9 bases aligning to TRBD1. Germline loops: CDR1 SGDLS, CDR2 YYNGEE. This CDR3 is built from 15 residues. The V segment lost 3 bases and the J segment 4 bases; nucleotides outside the gene matches: 5. CDR3 sequence reads: CASSAGTGSYNEQFF. CDR3 DNA sequence: TGTGCCAGCAGCGCCGGGACAGGGTCGTACAATGAGCAGTTCTTC.

The chain has TRBV29-1 and TRBJ2-5, with D perhaps matching TRBD1 (5 bases). Germline assignment: CDR1 SQVTM and CDR2 ANQGSEA. This CDR3 contains 13 residues. The ends were cut back, 5 bases at V and 1 base at J, with 11 bases in the middle. CDR3 DNA sequence: TGCAGCGTTTCGCCAGGGTCCCAAGAGACCCAGTACTTC. This encodes CSVSPGSQETQYF.

The rearrangement links TRBV19 to TRBJ2-7, with 9 bases fitting TRBD1. Germline V lookup: CDR1 LNHDA, CDR2 SQIVND (reference sequence). There are 15 residues in the CDR3. V gave up 5 bases and J gave up 3 bases; unmatched junction bases: 8. CDR3 sequence reads: CASSSPGQGRYEQYF. The CDR3 DNA is TGTGCCAGTAGTTCACCGGGACAGGGTCGCTACGAGCAGTACTTC.

The gene calls are TRBV19 and TRBJ2-7; tentatively, D is TRBD1 or TRBD2 (6 bases each). Germline-derived CDR1 and CDR2 are LNHDA and SQIVND (reference sequence). Trimming took off 9 bases at V and 2 bases at J, with 17 bases between the two ends. This CDR3 has 14 residues. DNA of the CDR3: TGTGCCAGCAAACCGCGAGGGGGGCCCTACGAGCAGTACTTC. Translated: CASKPRGGPYEQYF.

This clone appeared a few times. This chain connects TRBV5-1 to TRBJ2-3; unclear D gene. V was trimmed by 4 bases and J by 4 bases, leaving 16 bases between them. Germline loops: CDR1 SGHRS, CDR2 YFSETQ. This CDR3 spans 15 amino acids. The CDR3 nucleotides are TGCGCCAGCAGCCTCGGCGGAAGTTCGGCAGATACGCAGTATTTT. This codes for CASSLGGSSADTQYF.